The 3 T cell receptor beta chains presented below share a single source sample, sequenced in a study of blood T cell repertoires in COVID-19. Using immunoSEQ multiplex PCR, the repertoire was profiled, and TCRdb retains in-frame clones only, with some absent. The sample has about 180,000 clones, about three quarters seen once. Sequencing was carried out using peripheral blood. Source of these receptors: a woman of 80 years or more with COVID-19, enrolled during active disease.

This clone was found a few times. This chain joins TRBV19 and TRBJ1-1; a weak D match, TRBD1 (5 bases). Trimming removed 8 bases at V and 5 bases at J, with 15 bases between. The CDR3 sequence is 13 residues long. Germline V gene sequence: CDR1 LNHDA, CDR2 SQIVND (reference sequence). CDR3 protein: CASVSGPRTEAFF. Here the CDR3 DNA reads TGTGCCAGTGTGTCAGGGCCGAGGACTGAAGCTTTCTTT.

This chain uses TRBV7-2 with TRBJ1-1, with 8 bases fitting TRBD1. Trimming at V came to 5 bases and at J to 1 base, leaving 9 bases not matched to a gene. The CDR3 runs 16 residues. The germline V gene has CDR1 SGHTA and CDR2 FQGNSA. The CDR3 region has the DNA TGTGCCAGCAGCCCCAGACAGGGGAGGTCGAACACTGAAGCTTTCTTT. This translates into CASSPRQGRSNTEAFF.

The gene calls are TRBV19 and TRBJ2-7; D is unresolved. Looked up from germline, CDR1 is LNHDA and CDR2 is SQIVND (reference sequence). The CDR3 totals 13 residues. V shed 5 bases and J shed 2 bases, with 10 bases lying between them. DNA of the CDR3: TGTGCCAGTAGTCACGGTAAACCCTACGAGCAGTACTTC. It translates to CASSHGKPYEQYF.